Below, 4 T cell receptor beta chains from the same sample are listed, as sequenced in a study of CD8 T cells in ankylosing spondylitis. TCRdb processed the 5' RACE reads anew with MiXCR; each CDR3 protein has one entry. The top ten clones hold roughly 0.8% of a sample with about 450,000 distinct CDR3 sequences, roughly 26% of them seen once. Antigen specificity for these receptors is unknown. The study's findings and limits: Characteristic, it appeared, of ankylosing spondylitis blood was a TCR beta motif of eight or nine highly homologous variants.

Sequenced material: blood, either unsorted or a sorted T cell fraction (not recorded which). All receptors come from a male donor with ankylosing spondylitis.

The rearrangement uses TRBV7-8 and TRBJ2-1; tentative D call: TRBD2 (5 bases). V shed 2 bases and J shed 6 bases, with 20 bases lying between them. The V gene's germline CDR1 is SGHVS and CDR2 FQNEAQ. This CDR3 region has 17 residues. CDR3 coding DNA: TGTGCCAGCAGCTTATGGTTTGGTGGGAGCCCCCTCAATGAGCAGTTCTTC. It yields the protein CASSLWFGGSPLNEQFF.

The rearrangement joins TRBV27 to TRBJ1-2, with a weak D call TRBD1 (5 bases). Deletions cut 0 bases from V and 9 bases from J, with 11 bases between. Looked up from germline, CDR1 is MNHEY and CDR2 is SMNVEV (reference sequence). This CDR3 spans 13 amino acids. CDR3 region: CASSLSWGSSYTF. CDR3 in DNA: TGTGCCAGCAGTTTATCATGGGGGAGTAGCTACACCTTC.

This clonotype appeared a few times. The rearrangement links TRBV24-1 to TRBJ1-1, with D perhaps matching TRBD1 (5 bases). Germline V gives CDR1 KGHDR, CDR2 SFDVKD. This CDR3 is 12 amino acids long. Between the trimmed V and J ends, which lost 4 bases and 5 bases, there was a span of 7 bases. The CDR3 DNA follows: TGTGCCACCAGTGACCCAGGGACTGAAGCTTTCTTT. The encoded protein is CATSDPGTEAFF.

This clonotype was observed a few times. Written as DNA, the CDR3 is TGCGCCAGCAACAGGGGTTATGGCCAAGAGACCCAGTACTTC. This translates into CASNRGYGQETQYF. The V gene is TRBV5-1, the J gene TRBJ2-5; 7 nucleotides match TRBD1. Germline CDR1 SGHRS, CDR2 YFSETQ. V lost 6 bases and J lost 1; bases outside the gene matches: 6. This CDR3 has 14 residues.